The 21 T cell receptor beta chains given below trace back to one sample, sequenced in a study of cytomegalovirus exposure and HLA in healthy donors (TCRdb year 2017). The library came from the immunoSEQ multiplex PCR assay. For the multiplex PCR, a mixture combining 60 forward primers for TCR Vbeta segments and 13 reverse primers for TCR Jbeta segments was used. Not all clones reach the TCRdb copy of this immuneACCESS table, which keeps in-frame sequences only. Checked studies attribute under half of the gap to unresolved V genes and leave the rest unexplained. In all, the sample holds some 90,000 clones, and about 70% of those were seen once. The top ten clonotypes cover around 2.8% of the sample. Sequencing used PBMCs. These TCRs come from a middle-aged man in good health and CMV-seronegative.

The chain recombines TRBV11-1 with TRBJ1-1, with D unresolved. The CDR3 runs 14 residues. Trimming removed 6 bases from V and 6 bases from J, with 17 bases in between. Germline CDR1 and CDR2: SGHAT and FQDESV (reference sequence). The CDR3 reads CASRRGLSGAEAFF. The CDR3 bases are TGTGCCAGCAGACGAGGCTTGAGCGGAGCTGAAGCTTTCTTT.

The rearrangement uses TRBV28 and TRBJ1-2; D is possibly TRBD1 (5 bases). The germline CDR1 and CDR2 sequences are MDHEN and SYDVKM. There are 15 residues in the CDR3. The V end was cut by 3 bases, the J end by 1 base, with 12 bases between. CDR3 amino acids: CASSFSGRGNYGYTF. CDR3 bases: TGTGCCAGCAGTTTTTCAGGGCGTGGTAACTATGGCTACACCTTC.

The chain employs TRBV4-3 and TRBJ2-1, with TRBD2 matching over 8 bases. The CDR3 covers 16 residues. The V segment lost 1 base and the J segment 7 bases; nucleotides outside the gene matches: 9. The germline CDR1 and CDR2 sequences are LGHNA and YSLEER. The CDR3 is CASSQGLQGGGNEQFF. Written as DNA, the CDR3 is TGCGCCAGCAGCCAAGGGCTACAGGGCGGGGGGAATGAGCAGTTCTTC.

V usage is TRBV7-3 and J usage is TRBJ1-2; possibly TRBD1 for D (5 bases). The germline V gene encodes CDR1 SGHTA and CDR2 FQGTGA. V was cut by 5 bases and J by 5 bases, with 15 bases left in between. This CDR3 comprises 14 residues. In DNA form, the CDR3 reads TGTGCCAGCAGCGCTGGACAAGGGGAATATGGCTACACCTTC. This encodes CASSAGQGEYGYTF.

The chain recombines TRBV5-6 with TRBJ1-4; D ambiguous. The CDR3 length is 17 residues. The V gene's germline CDR1 is SGHDT and CDR2 YYEEEE. Trimming stripped 1 base from V and 0 bases from J, with 13 bases between. This chain's CDR3 is CASSLNPYGATNEKLFF. The CDR3 DNA is TGTGCCAGCAGCTTGAATCCTTACGGTGCAACTAATGAAAAACTGTTTTTT.

This clone appeared a few times. The V and J genes are TRBV4-3 and TRBJ1-1; the D gene is possibly TRBD1 (6 bases). The CDR3 sequence is 15 residues long. CDR1 is LGHNA and CDR2 is YSLEER in the germline V gene. Trimming took off 2 bases at V and 4 bases at J, with 14 bases between the two ends. For the CDR3, the DNA is TGCGCCAGCAGCCAATCTGGGACAATCAGCACTGAAGCTTTCTTT. Its protein product is CASSQSGTISTEAFF.

The chain links TRBV7-9 to TRBJ2-7; 8 bases map to TRBD1. Losses at the gene ends were 1 base for V and 2 bases for J; bases not matched to a gene: 7. The germline V gene encodes CDR1 SEHNR and CDR2 FQNEAQ (reference sequence). The CDR3 loop spans 16 amino acids. CDR3 residues: CASSLDRGSLTYEQYF. The DNA for the CDR3 is TGTGCCAGCAGCTTAGACAGGGGGTCCCTCACCTACGAGCAGTACTTC. The variable domain in full, completed from reference TRBV7-9 and TRBJ2-7, reads DTGVSQNPRHKITKRGQNVTFRCDPISEHNRLYWYRQTLGQGPEFLTYFQNEAQLEKSRLLSDRFSAERPKGSFSTLEIQRTEQGDSAMYLCASSLDRGSLTYEQYFGPGTRLTVT.

The V gene is TRBV5-5, the J gene TRBJ2-1; tentative D call: TRBD2 (5 bases). CDR3 length equals 17 residues. V was pared by 6 bases and J by 2 bases, with 21 bases between. Germline CDR1 and CDR2: SGHKS and YYEKEE (reference sequence). The CDR3 nucleotides read TGTGCCAGCAAGCTCCAGGCTGGGGTTAGCGCCTACAATGAGCAGTTCTTC. Amino acid sequence: CASKLQAGVSAYNEQFF.

The chain joins TRBV6-5 to TRBJ2-1; 9 positions match TRBD1. V dropped 5 bases and J dropped 7; count of bases not matched to a gene: 9. The germline CDR1 and CDR2 sequences are MNHEY and SVGAGI. The CDR3 spans 15 residues. The CDR3 region has the DNA TGTGCCAGCAGTCTACAGGGGGCTGGTGGAAATGAGCAGTTCTTC. The encoded protein is CASSLQGAGGNEQFF.

This clone was seen more than once but under ten times. The J gene is TRBJ1-1, the V gene TRBV4-3; perhaps TRBD1 as D (5 bases). The CDR3 length is 15 residues. Trimming shortened V by 0 bases and J by 4 bases, and 12 bases separated the two germline ends. Per the germline V gene, CDR1 is LGHNA and CDR2 is YSLEER. CDR3 sequence reads: CASSQEPAGGTEAFF. The CDR3 DNA sequence: TGCGCCAGCAGCCAAGAGCCTGCGGGGGGCACTGAAGCTTTCTTT.

This chain links TRBV11-1 with TRBJ2-7; D not resolved. Between the trimmed V and J ends, which lost 5 bases and 0 bases, there was a span of 8 bases. The CDR3 runs to 13 residues. Germline CDR1 and CDR2: SGHAT and FQDESV (reference sequence). The CDR3 protein is CASSQPSSYEQYF. In DNA form, the CDR3 reads TGTGCCAGCAGCCAACCGAGCTCCTACGAGCAGTACTTC.

The V gene is TRBV5-1, the J gene TRBJ1-1; no definite D call. Trimming removed 7 bases at V and 3 bases at J, with 16 bases between. CDR1 and CDR2 from the germline V gene are SGHRS and YFSETQ. This CDR3 region has 14 residues. The CDR3 DNA follows: TGCGCCAGCCAGGTCCCGGGAAGCGACACTGAAGCTTTCTTT. Residues: CASQVPGSDTEAFF.

The V gene is TRBV11-1, the J gene TRBJ1-2; D is ambiguous. CDR1 and CDR2 (germline): SGHAT, FQDESV (reference sequence). V lost 1 base and J lost 2, with 8 bases in between. This CDR3 spans 14 amino acids. In DNA form, the CDR3 reads TGTGCCAGCAGCTTAGGTTCAGTCAACTATGGCTACACCTTC. Translated, it gives CASSLGSVNYGYTF.

This clone was recorded once. CDR3 nucleotides: TGTGCCAGCAGCCGAGGACATTCTCCTGGCACTGAAGCTTTCTTT. Its protein product is CASSRGHSPGTEAFF. V usage is TRBV6-5 and J usage is TRBJ1-1; D possibly corresponds to TRBD1 (5 bases). CDR3 length equals 15 residues. V was shortened by 6 bases and J by 4 bases, with 18 bases between the two germline ends. Germline CDR1 and CDR2: MNHEY and SVGAGI.

V is TRBV25-1 and J is TRBJ1-1, with 10 bases fitting TRBD1. The V segment lost 2 bases and the J segment 9 bases; nucleotides outside the gene matches: 18. Germline loops: CDR1 MGHDK, CDR2 SYGVNS. CDR3 length equals 18 residues. The CDR3 DNA is TGTGCCAGCAGTGAACTTTCCGATTTGGACAGGGGGTCGGGAAAAGCTTTCTTT. This translates into CASSELSDLDRGSGKAFF.

This clone has just a few counts. This clone may be a read error of a much larger clone one base away. The chain links TRBV6-1 to TRBJ2-3; maybe TRBD1 (6 bases). The DNA end is more similar to TRBJ1-5, so the J call may be wrong. The CDR3 consists of 15 residues. In germline, CDR1 is MNHNS, CDR2 SASEGT. CDR3 residues: CASSEKAGGPDTQHF. Here the CDR3 DNA reads TGTGCCAGCAGTGAAAAAGCGGGGGGGCCAGATACGCAGCATTTT.

The genes are TRBV7-3 and TRBJ2-3; 10 bases match TRBD2. V was clipped by 5 bases and J by 8 bases; unmatched bases: 13. Looked up from germline, CDR1 is SGHTA and CDR2 is FQGTGA. The CDR3 sequence is 16 residues long. The CDR3, as DNA: TGTGCCAGCAGCCCTGCGTCCAGCGGGGGGGCAGGTACGCAGTATTTT. Translation gives CASSPASSGGAGTQYF.

This clone was detected a few times. The rearrangement links TRBV30 to TRBJ1-2; tentative D call: TRBD1 (5 bases). Trimming cost V 2 bases and J 7 bases, with 14 bases left between them. The CDR3 sequence is 13 residues long. Looked up from germline, CDR1 is GTSNPN and CDR2 is SVGIG (reference sequence). The CDR3 DNA sequence: TGTGCCTGGAGTACGACAGCTGCCGGTGGCTACACCTTC. Translating it yields CAWSTTAAGGYTF.

The chain employs TRBV5-1 and TRBJ1-3; 7 nucleotides match TRBD1. Germline CDR1 and CDR2: SGHRS and YFSETQ. The CDR3 runs to 14 residues. V shed 3 bases, J shed 0 bases, and the junction held 0 bases outside the gene matches. CDR3 nucleotide sequence: TGCGCCAGCAGCTGGGACAGCTCTGGAAACACCATATATTTT. This sequence encodes CASSWDSSGNTIYF.

The chain has TRBV16 and TRBJ1-4; D is ambiguous. From germline, CDR1 is KGHSY and CDR2 FQNENV. Trimming removed 3 bases at V and 0 bases at J, with 5 bases between. The CDR3 has 14 amino acids. Here the CDR3 DNA reads TGTGCCAGCAGCCACTATGCAACTAATGAAAAACTGTTTTTT. Protein sequence: CASSHYATNEKLFF.

This chain links TRBV15 with TRBJ2-2; 7 positions match TRBD2. The V and J ends lost 1 base and 6 bases, in that order; junction bases with no gene match: 5. The CDR3 spans 15 residues. Germline values: CDR1 LNHNV, CDR2 YYDKDF (reference sequence). Here the CDR3 reads CATSRGEGMAGELFF. DNA of the CDR3: TGTGCCACCAGCAGAGGGGAGGGGATGGCCGGGGAGCTGTTTTTT.